What follows is one TCR beta chain and its context. A single count supports this clone. Its recognized antigen is unknown. No much larger clone is present one base from it, and per-base qualities are unavailable. Patients with autoimmune disease history or receiving systemic immunosuppression were excluded from the trial. Peripheral blood for TCR sequencing was collected from all dose cohorts at baseline, on cycle 4 day 1, and on cycle 7 day 1. The samples were drawn from a first-in-human, open-label, multicenter phase I dose-escalation trial of ivuxolimab. Adults with locally advanced or metastatic melanoma, renal cell carcinoma, hepatocellular carcinoma or head and neck squamous cell carcinoma were enrolled in the trial. Before TCR sequencing, CD4+ and CD8+ T cells were separately sorted from peripheral blood. For sequencing of the TCRbeta CDR3 region, genomic DNA was extracted from the sorted cells. TCRbeta CDR3 regions were sequenced using the immunoSEQ Assay. TCRdb stores this immuneACCESS table with in-frame sequences only. Part of the clones is absent; in the studies checked, under half of the shortfall reflects unresolved V genes, and no reason is known for the rest. The sample table shows about 81,000 clones, and 88% are seen once. More than 0.45% of the sample goes to the ten largest clones.

The data are from a study of OX40 agonist ivuxolimab in advanced cancers. Concerning the study at large: Ivuxolimab, which targeted the costimulatory receptor OX40 (CD134), was an agonistic, fully human IgG2 monoclonal antibody. Intravenous ivuxolimab was administered to patients every 2 weeks at six dose levels: 0.01, 0.1, 0.3, 1.5, 3 and 10 mg/kg. Of the 50 to 55 dose-escalation patients, hepatocellular carcinoma was present in roughly 19, melanoma in roughly 15, renal cell carcinoma in 9 and head and neck cancer in 9. A male proportion of under 85% and a mean age of roughly 58 years, ranging from roughly 20 to 80, were recorded for the dose-escalation cohort. Patients were allowed to have had prior anti-PD-1, anti-PD-L1 or anti-CTLA-4 therapy, and more than 30% of the dose-escalation patients had previously received checkpoint inhibitors. Partial responses occurred in three dose-escalation patients: two with cutaneous melanoma and one with hepatocellular carcinoma. Peripheral TCRbeta sequencing aimed to test whether ivuxolimab altered TCR sequence diversity and caused clonal T-cell expansion. The paper reports the monotherapy dose-escalation portion (N of about 50 patients) of the phase I ivuxolimab trial. The study at large found these results: Antigen specificity was not determined for the clonally expanded peripheral T cells. Clonal expansion of both CD4+ and CD8+ blood T cells was observed from baseline to week 6 at doses 0.1 to 3.0 mg/kg. After ivuxolimab, expanded clones were on average more numerous among CD8+ T cells than among CD4+ T cells. In the 0.1-3.0 mg/kg groups, partial responders had among the lowest normalized peripheral clonal expansion, particularly in CD8+ T cells. Low levels of normalized T-cell clonal expansion were also shown by some nonresponding patients.

From a lookup of the germline V gene, CDR1 and CDR2 are SGHRS and YFSETQ. The CDR3, from cysteine to phenylalanine, totals 17 residues. This entry keeps only the CDR3 DNA: 51 bases, framed from base 1. Trimming removed 4 bases from V and 0 bases from J, leaving 14 bases between the germline ends. Material: CD4+ or CD8+ T cells sorted from blood, obtained in a trial of the OX40 agonist ivuxolimab. This receptor was identified in an adult with an advanced solid tumor such as melanoma, head and neck, liver or kidney cancer. The chain joins TRBV5-1 to TRBJ2-6, with the identity of the D gene unclear. This receptor has the CDR3 CASSLEAQGSGANVLTF. Read as DNA, the sequence is TGCGCCAGCAGCCTAGAGGCCCAAGGCTCTGGGGCCAACGTCCTGACTTTC.